The text below deals with one T cell receptor beta chain. The antigen is not known. The PCR employed 60 Vbeta primers together with 13 Jbeta primers. Repertoires were generated with immunoSEQ multiplex PCR, while TCRdb's copy carries only in-frame clones and drops some. The sample has some 65,000 clones, about 70% seen once. The data belong to a study of cytomegalovirus exposure and HLA in healthy donors. Overall study findings and caveats: Cytomegalovirus status, reportedly, was diagnosed with high specificity and sensitivity by the classifier.

V lost 7 bases to trimming and J lost 7 bases; unmatched junction nucleotides: 10. Germline V gene lookup returns CDR1 SQVTM and CDR2 ANQGSEA. The CDR3 runs 13 residues. The receptor was derived from a woman under 40 in good health and CMV-seronegative. The chain joins TRBV29-1 to TRBJ1-2; TRBD1 matches at 9 bases. The sample consisted of PBMCs. The CDR3 spells CSATPGQGSGYTF. DNA for the CDR3: TGCAGCGCCACGCCGGGACAGGGATCTGGCTACACCTTC.